This T cell receptor beta chain was profiled in a study of post-analysis software for immune sequencing data. Study observations and caveats: Strong co-clustering by F measure was seen for same-batch samples. There was significantly lower normalized Chao1 diversity in multiple sclerosis patients than in controls. Patients showed TRBV5-6, TRBV5-1 and TRBV20-1 among four to six TRBV segments more frequent than in controls.

Included in the TCR beta cDNA libraries were unique molecular identifiers. TCRdb re-called the PCR reads through MiXCR, storing one row per CDR3 protein. The sample shows over 150,000 distinct CDR3 sequences, 36% of them seen only once. Notes on this clonotype: Its specificity is unknown.

V lost 2 bases, J lost 3 bases, and 10 bases lay in between. Germline lookup yields CDR1 DFQATT and CDR2 SNEGSKA (reference sequence). The CDR3 has 14 amino acids. The sequenced sample was blood, obtained after autologous hematopoietic stem cell transplantation. The chain has TRBV20-1 and TRBJ1-4; D unclear. This receptor was obtained from a girl aged 5-17 years with multiple sclerosis. This CDR3 is CSARSGNANEKLFF. In DNA form, the CDR3 reads TGCAGTGCTAGATCGGGGAACGCTAATGAAAAACTGTTTTTT.